This T cell receptor beta chain was obtained from a study of T-cell memory formation after mild COVID-19. Study-wide results and caveats: Prior to infection, memory already included some responding clones, suggesting cross-reactive memory joined.

After removal of 3 bases from V and 1 base from J, the junction contained 4 bases not matched to a gene. The CDR3 loop spans 15 amino acids. Germline CDR1 and CDR2: SGHRS and YFSETQ. Constant-segment primers served in 5'RACE that generated TCR alpha and TCR beta cDNA libraries bearing sample barcodes and UMIs. A single record per CDR3 protein comes from TCRdb applying MiXCR to the 5' RACE reads. The sample records hundreds of thousands of distinct CDR3 sequences, around a sixth being singletons. This clonotype was counted a few times. What it recognizes is unknown. The receptor's source is a young man who had mild COVID-19 (a few samples of this study predate the infection). Cell type and time point are not known. The chain carries TRBV5-1 and TRBJ1-1; 9 positions match TRBD1. The sequenced sample was PBMCs or a T cell subset sorted from them (not recorded which). In DNA form, the CDR3 reads TGCGCCAGCAGCTACAGGGGGCACGGGAACACTGAAGCTTTCTTT. It yields the protein CASSYRGHGNTEAFF. Filled out from reference TRBV5-1 and TRBJ1-1, the complete variable domain reads KAGVTQTPRYLIKTRGQQVTLSCSPISGHRSVSWYQQTPGQGLQFLFEYFSETQRNKGNFPGRFSGRQFSNSRSEMNVSTLELGDSALYLCASSYRGHGNTEAFFGQGTRLTVV.